A selection of T cell receptor beta chains follows, all from one sample in a study of cytomegalovirus exposure and HLA in healthy donors. Produced via immunoSEQ multiplex PCR; TCRdb's table is partial and in-frame only. The sample has about 260,000 clones; roughly 81% are singletons. The sequenced sample was PBMCs. The receptor set was obtained from a woman in her 40s in good health and CMV-seropositive. The CDR3 runs from the conserved cysteine through the conserved F or W. D genes are given only for firm matches. Clone size is given for some rows only: seen once, a few or many times, or a class if the clone is expanded.

abundance	j_gene	d_gene	v_gene	CDR3aa	CDR3nt
-	TRBJ2-5	TRBD2	TRBV19	CASSSGGETQYF	TGTGCCAGCAGCTCGGGGGGAGAGACCCAGTACTTC
-	TRBJ2-1	-	TRBV7-9	CASSLTNEQFF	TGTGCCAGCAGCTTAACAAATGAGCAGTTCTTC
-	TRBJ1-1	-	TRBV5-1	CASSLNGRSAEAFF	TGCGCCAGCAGCTTAAATGGGAGGAGCGCAGAAGCTTTCTTT
-	TRBJ2-3	-	TRBV5-4	CASSWDSRTDTQYF	TGTGCCAGCAGCTGGGACTCTCGCACAGATACGCAGTATTTT
-	TRBJ1-4	-	TRBV19	CASQFRGAQEKLFF	TGTGCCAGCCAATTCCGCGGGGCGCAGGAAAAACTGTTTTTT
-	TRBJ1-5	TRBD1	TRBV5-1	CASSRGTGRDQPQHF	TGCGCCAGCAGCAGAGGGACAGGGAGGGATCAGCCCCAGCATTTT
-	TRBJ2-5	-	TRBV6-5	CASSYSVSRLETQYF	TGTGCCAGCAGTTACTCTGTGTCCAGGCTGGAGACCCAGTACTTC
once	TRBJ2-3	-	TRBV6-1	CASRDYGTQYF	TGTGCCAGCAGGGACTACGGCACGCAGTATTTT
-	TRBJ2-7	-	TRBV5-6	CASSLVGAAYEQYF	TGTGCCAGCAGCTTGGTAGGGGCCGCCTACGAGCAGTACTTC
-	TRBJ1-2	-	TRBV6-6	CASSRDTLYGYTF	TGTGCCAGCAGTCGGGACACCCTCTATGGCTACACCTTC